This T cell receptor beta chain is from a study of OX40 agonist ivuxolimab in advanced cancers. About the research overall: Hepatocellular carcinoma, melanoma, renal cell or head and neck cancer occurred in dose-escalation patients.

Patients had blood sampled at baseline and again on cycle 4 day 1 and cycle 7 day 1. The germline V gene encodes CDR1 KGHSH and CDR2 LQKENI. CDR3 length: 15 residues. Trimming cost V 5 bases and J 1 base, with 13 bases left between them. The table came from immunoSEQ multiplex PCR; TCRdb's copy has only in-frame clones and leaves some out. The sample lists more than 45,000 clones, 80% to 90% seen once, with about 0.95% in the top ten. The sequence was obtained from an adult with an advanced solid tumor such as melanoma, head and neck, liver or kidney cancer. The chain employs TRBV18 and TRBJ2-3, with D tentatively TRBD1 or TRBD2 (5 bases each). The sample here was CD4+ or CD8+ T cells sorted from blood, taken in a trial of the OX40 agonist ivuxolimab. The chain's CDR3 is CASSSGTYGTDTQYF. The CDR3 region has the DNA TGTGCCAGCTCATCCGGGACCTACGGCACAGATACGCAGTATTTT.